These 19 T cell receptor beta chains were sequenced from one sample in a study of monozygotic twins with inflammatory bowel disease. From the 5' RACE reads, TCRdb lists one entry per CDR3 protein and no DNA. The sample data list 300,000 to 400,000 distinct CDR3 sequences. Sample: blood. These receptors all stem from a human donor with ulcerative colitis or Crohn's disease, or a healthy co-twin of an affected twin (not recorded which).

CDR3 amino acids: CASSSPALTPDNEQFF. This rearrangement joins TRBV5-1 to TRBJ2-1; TCRdb's D call of TRBD2 is untestable without DNA. CDR3 size: 16 residues. In germline, CDR1 is SGHRS, CDR2 YFSETQ.

The chain carries TRBV5-1 and TRBJ1-5. There are 14 residues in the CDR3. CDR1 is SGHRS and CDR2 is YFSETQ in the germline V gene. The CDR3: CASSLSLGNQPQHF.

The chain has TRBV3-1 and TRBJ2-7; the TRBD2 assignment by TCRdb is unverifiable without DNA. CDR1 and CDR2 from the germline V gene are LGHDT and YNNKEL (reference sequence). CDR3 length equals 14 residues. This CDR3 reads CASSQDPLVGEQYF.

This rearrangement joins TRBV5-1 to TRBJ1-2; TCRdb indicates TRBD1, and absent DNA this call remains unverified. Germline V gene sequence: CDR1 SGHRS, CDR2 YFSETQ. This CDR3 contains 14 residues. CDR3 residues: CASSYGGQINGYTF. The variable domain in full, with the rest retrieved from reference TRBV5-1 and TRBJ1-2, is KAGVTQTPRYLIKTRGQQVTLSCSPISGHRSVSWYQQTPGQGLQFLFEYFSETQRNKGNFPGRFSGRQFSNSRSEMNVSTLELGDSALYLCASSYGGQINGYTFGSGTRLTVV.

The rearrangement uses TRBV20-1 and TRBJ2-3; TCRdb's assignment of TRBD1 cannot be checked, as there is no DNA. The CDR3 extends over 13 amino acids. Germline V gene lookup returns CDR1 DFQATT and CDR2 SNEGSKA (reference sequence). This chain's CDR3 is CSAPPGGTDTQYF.

This chain connects TRBV20-1 to TRBJ1-5. The CDR3 is 12 residues long. Germline V gene sequence: CDR1 DFQATT, CDR2 SNEGSKA (reference sequence). The CDR3 protein is CSARMGGQPQHF.

This chain uses TRBV6-2 or TRBV6-3 with TRBJ2-2. The CDR3 is made up of 14 amino acids. Germline V gives CDR1 MNHEY, CDR2 SVGEGT. The CDR3 is CASSSDPITGELFF.

The chain uses TRBV9 and TRBJ2-3; TCRdb selects TRBD2, and the lack of DNA leaves this call unchecked. Per the germline V gene, CDR1 is SGDLS and CDR2 is YYNGEE. The CDR3 is 15 amino acids. The CDR3 protein is CASTSLGNMVDTQYF.

The genes are TRBV5-1 and TRBJ1-1. The CDR3 consists of 13 residues. Germline CDR1 SGHRS, CDR2 YFSETQ. CDR3: CASSLSRDTEAFF.

The V gene is TRBV30, the J gene TRBJ2-2; TCRdb indicates TRBD1, and absent DNA this call remains unverified. CDR1 is GTSNPN and CDR2 is SVGIG in the germline V gene (reference sequence). This CDR3 is 15 amino acids long. The CDR3 reads CAWSRDRTNTGELFF.

This chain uses TRBV2 with TRBJ2-3; absent DNA, TCRdb's TRBD2 call cannot be checked. Looked up from germline, CDR1 is SNHLY and CDR2 is FYNNEI. The CDR3 is 15 residues long. The CDR3 spells CASSYLLLAGDTQYF.

J is TRBJ1-3 and V is TRBV6-5. The CDR3 length is 13 residues. Germline V CDR1 and CDR2: MNHEY, SVGAGI. CDR3 protein: CAASPFSGNTIYF.

V usage is TRBV28 and J usage is TRBJ2-2; TCRdb lists TRBD1, though no DNA is available to test this call. The CDR3 has 14 residues. In germline, CDR1 is MDHEN, CDR2 SYDVKM. This CDR3 reads CASHDRGNTGELFF.

The chain uses TRBV18 and TRBJ1-2. Germline CDR1 reads KGHSH; CDR2 reads LQKENI. The CDR3 runs 13 residues. CDR3 sequence: CASSPGAIYGYTF.

The J gene is TRBJ2-1, the V gene TRBV5-5. Germline V lookup: CDR1 SGHKS, CDR2 YYEKEE (reference sequence). There are 14 residues in the CDR3. This CDR3 is CASSFEPPYNEQFF.

This chain joins TRBV7-8 and TRBJ2-3; the D call from TCRdb, TRBD2, cannot be confirmed without DNA. Germline V gives CDR1 SGHVS, CDR2 FQNEAQ. The CDR3 covers 16 residues. The CDR3 sequence: CASSLGANRGTDTQYF.

The chain employs TRBV6-1 and TRBJ2-3; as DNA is missing, the TRBD2 call by TCRdb cannot be tested. CDR3 length: 15 residues. Germline V lookup: CDR1 MNHNS, CDR2 SASEGT. CDR3 in amino acids: CASSGIAGAADTQYF.

This chain uses TRBV6-2 or TRBV6-3 with TRBJ2-7; lacking DNA, the TRBD1 call made by TCRdb goes unchecked. CDR1 is MNHEY, CDR2 SVGEGT, per germline. This CDR3 is built from 12 residues. The CDR3 loop reads CASKRGAYEQYF.

This rearrangement joins TRBV18 to TRBJ2-5. Germline values: CDR1 KGHSH, CDR2 LQKENI. The CDR3 loop spans 12 amino acids. The chain's CDR3 is CASSPMGETQYF.